The clone carrying this T cell receptor (beta chain) has just one count. This record comes from a study of blood T cell repertoires in COVID-19. Study-level background: COVID-19 samples, acute and convalescent, were from the United States, Italy and Spain. Nucleic acid was either cDNA or gDNA, and it came from T cells, B-cell-depleted T cells, or PBMCs.

Generated by immunoSEQ multiplex PCR, the TCRdb table keeps only in-frame clones and is missing some. The table lists some 290,000 clones, approximately 91% of them singletons. The material sequenced was PBMCs or T cells enriched from blood (not recorded which). The sequence came from a woman aged 30 to 39 who had been exposed to COVID-19.

CDR3 region: CGAGYANEKLFF. CDR3 sequence (DNA): TGTGGGGCGGGGTACGCTAATGAAAAACTGTTTTTT. The rearrangement uses TRBV30 and TRBJ1-4; D not certain. CDR3 length: 12 amino acids. CDR1 GTSNPN and CDR2 SVGIG come from the germline V gene (reference sequence). Full variable domain (rest looked up from reference TRBV30 and TRBJ1-4): SQTIHQWPATLVQPVGSPLSLECTVEGTSNPNLYWYRQAAGRGLQLLFYSVGIGQISSEVPQNLSASRPQDRQFILSSKKLLLSDSGFYLCGAGYANEKLFFGSGTQLSVL.